Below are 18 T cell receptor beta chains sequenced from a single sample in a study of regulatory T cells in long-lasting Graves disease. In building TCR beta libraries, iRepertoire HTBI primers were used together with Arm-PCR of CDR3 regions. MiXCR, run by TCRdb on the multiplex PCR reads, gives a single entry per CDR3 protein. The sample has some 240,000 distinct CDR3 sequences, roughly 19% seen once; the top ten hold about 10%. Stated time point: newly diagnosed GD, antithyroid drugs for less than 3 months. The TCR library was made from RNA that had been extracted from PBMCs in TRIzol. These data also featured in a second study, about T cells in Graves' hyperthyroidism and ophthalmopathy.

The specimen was peripheral blood mononuclear cells (PBMCs), collected at new diagnosis, from a patient treated with antithyroid drugs. The receptors derive from a woman between 25 and 40 years old with Graves disease.

In this sample, this clonotype turned up a few times. The chain combines TRBV9 with TRBJ2-7; possibly TRBD1 or TRBD2 for D (5 bases each). Germline assignment: CDR1 SGDLS and CDR2 YYNGEE. Trimming shortened V by 0 bases and J by 10 bases, and 26 bases separated the two germline ends. The CDR3 totals 17 residues. The CDR3 here is CASSVERDGDPNHSQYF. CDR3 nucleotides: TGTGCCAGCAGCGTAGAAAGAGATGGGGACCCTAATCATAGCCAGTACTTC.

V usage is TRBV9 and J usage is TRBJ1-6; D is possibly TRBD1 (5 bases). Germline loops: CDR1 SGDLS, CDR2 YYNGEE. V shed 4 bases and J shed 7 bases, with 9 bases lying between them. This CDR3 contains 13 residues. The chain's CDR3 is CASSPPGNSPLHF. The CDR3 coding sequence is TGTGCCAGCAGCCCTCCAGGGAATTCACCCCTCCACTTT.

The chain recombines TRBV2 with TRBJ2-5, with D hard to call. The V end lost 7 bases, the J end lost 4 bases, and 10 bases lay between the germline ends. The CDR3 extends over 12 amino acids. CDR1 is SNHLY and CDR2 is FYNNEI in the germline V gene. The CDR3 region has the DNA TGTGCCAGCAAGGGCAACAGAGAGACCCAGTACTTC. Translation: CASKGNRETQYF.

This clonotype was seen many times. The rearrangement uses TRBV28 and TRBJ1-5; no clear D. In germline, CDR1 is MDHEN, CDR2 SYDVKM. The CDR3 is made up of 14 amino acids. V dropped 5 bases and J dropped 7 bases, with 15 bases sitting between them. The CDR3 nucleotides are TGTGCCAGCAGTGTGGAGACCCTGGGGCAGCCCCAGCATTTT. It is translated as CASSVETLGQPQHF.

At least ten counts were recorded for this clonotype. The V and J genes are TRBV6-5 and TRBJ1-2; D unclear. Per the germline V gene, CDR1 is MNHEY and CDR2 is SVGAGI. The V and J ends lost 0 bases and 2 bases respectively, with 16 bases between them. The CDR3 has 17 residues. The CDR3 bases are TGTGCCAGCAGTTACTCATATGGTGGCTCATACAACTATGGCTACACCTTC. It specifies CASSYSYGGSYNYGYTF.

Many counts were recorded for this clonotype. The V call is TRBV3-1, the J call TRBJ1-1; TRBD1 agrees at 10 bases. Germline V gene lookup returns CDR1 LGHDT and CDR2 YNNKEL (reference sequence). The CDR3 is 16 amino acids. The junction had 8 bases not matched to a gene; V was cut back by 4 bases and J by 3 bases. CDR3 sequence: CASSLVPGTGDTEAFF. In DNA, the CDR3 is TGTGCCAGCAGCCTCGTCCCCGGGACAGGGGACACTGAAGCTTTCTTT.

The table lists this clonotype with many counts. The gene calls are TRBV6-5 and TRBJ1-2, with D unclear. The CDR3 loop spans 11 amino acids. The germline V gene encodes CDR1 MNHEY and CDR2 SVGAGI. Trimming stripped 2 bases from V and 8 bases from J, with 6 bases between. In DNA, the CDR3 is TGTGCCAGCAGTTACGCCGGGGGCTACACCTTC. Its protein product is CASSYAGGYTF.

In its sample, this clonotype was seen many times. The CDR3 nucleotides read TGTGCCAGCAGTGAGCTAGCGGGGGTACAGGGGAGTACGTACGAGCAGTACTTC. Translation: CASSELAGVQGSTYEQYF. The rearrangement joins TRBV25-1 to TRBJ2-7; the match to TRBD2 covers 10 bases. The CDR3 covers 18 residues. Germline V gives CDR1 MGHDK, CDR2 SYGVNS. The V and J ends lost 3 bases and 4 bases, in that order; junction bases with no gene match: 15.

This clonotype was found many times. This chain uses TRBV27 with TRBJ2-7; TRBD2 matches at 9 bases. V was clipped by 4 bases and J by 4 bases; unmatched bases: 2. This CDR3 has 13 residues. Germline V gene data show CDR1 as MNHEY and CDR2 as SMNVEV (reference sequence). The CDR3 protein is CASSSSGRYEQYF. The CDR3 region has the DNA TGTGCCAGCAGTTCCAGCGGGAGGTACGAGCAGTACTTC.

This clonotype was recorded at least ten times. The chain combines TRBV2 with TRBJ1-5; no reliable D call. Germline CDR1 is SNHLY and CDR2 is FYNNEI. The CDR3 is made up of 16 amino acids. Between the trimmed V and J ends, which lost 6 bases and 4 bases, there was a span of 19 bases. DNA for the CDR3: TGTGCCAGCAGGAGCGGGTCAGGCGAACGAAATCAGCCCCAGCATTTT. This gives the protein CASRSGSGERNQPQHF. Using reference TRBV2 and TRBJ1-5 for the parts outside the CDR3, the full variable domain is EPEVTQTPSHQVTQMGQEVILRCVPISNHLYFYWYRQILGQKVEFLVSFYNNEISEKSEIFDDQFSVERPDGSNFTLKIRSTKLEDSAMYFCASRSGSGERNQPQHFGDGTRLSIL.

This clonotype showed up many times. V usage is TRBV24-1 and J usage is TRBJ1-5; D not resolved. V lost 3 bases and J lost 0, with 5 bases in between. The CDR3 extends over 14 amino acids. Germline V lookup: CDR1 KGHDR, CDR2 SFDVKD. As DNA, the CDR3 is TGTGCCACCAGTGATGGCCATAGCAATCAGCCCCAGCATTTT. Its translation is CATSDGHSNQPQHF.

This clonotype was seen repeatedly, ten times or more. The chain links TRBV27 to TRBJ1-3, with TRBD1 as a possible D gene (6 bases). This CDR3 comprises 19 residues. The germline V and J ends were trimmed by 5 bases and 0 bases, with 23 bases remaining between them. Germline V gene data show CDR1 as MNHEY and CDR2 as SMNVEV (reference sequence). The CDR3 nucleotides are TGTGCCAGCAGTCAACCCACCCCGGGGGGGCTCGTCTCTGGAAACACCATATATTTT. Amino acids: CASSQPTPGGLVSGNTIYF.

V and J are TRBV11-2 and TRBJ2-5; 12 positions agree with TRBD2. CDR1 SGHAT and CDR2 FQNNGV come from the germline V gene. The CDR3 is 15 residues long. Trimming at V came to 4 bases and at J to 7 bases, leaving 7 bases not matched to a gene. CDR3 sequence (DNA): TGTGCCAGCAGCTCCCTAGCGGGAGGGTATGGGACCCAGTACTTC. As protein: CASSSLAGGYGTQYF.

The sample holds one count of this clonotype. The chain has TRBV7-9 and TRBJ1-2; 7 nucleotides line up with TRBD1. Trimming at V came to 4 bases and at J to 4 bases, leaving 6 bases not matched to a gene. Germline V lookup: CDR1 SEHNR, CDR2 FQNEAQ (reference sequence). The CDR3 contains 14 residues. CDR3 nucleotides: TGTGCCAGCAGCTCCCGGGACAGATCCTATGGCTACACCTTC. It yields the protein CASSSRDRSYGYTF. The full variable domain, with the rest looked up from reference TRBV7-9 and TRBJ1-2, is DTGVSQNPRHKITKRGQNVTFRCDPISEHNRLYWYRQTLGQGPEFLTYFQNEAQLEKSRLLSDRFSAERPKGSFSTLEIQRTEQGDSAMYLCASSSRDRSYGYTFGSGTRLTVV.

This clonotype came up many times. The CDR3 DNA is TGTGCCAGCACGATAGGGCAGGGTTCAGATACGCAGTATTTT. As protein: CASTIGQGSDTQYF. The chain has TRBV2 and TRBJ2-3; weak D call: TRBD1 (5 bases). The CDR3 loop spans 14 amino acids. CDR1 and CDR2 from the germline V gene are SNHLY and FYNNEI. The germline V and J ends were trimmed by 7 bases and 4 bases, with 15 bases remaining between them.

This clonotype was observed many times. The chain has TRBV5-6 and TRBJ2-1, with D possibly matching TRBD2 (6 bases). V was pared by 3 bases and J by 8 bases, with 6 bases between. Germline values: CDR1 SGHDT, CDR2 YYEEEE. The CDR3 is 11 residues long. CDR3 in DNA: TGTGCCAGCAGCTGGAGGGATGAGCAGTTCTTC. This encodes CASSWRDEQFF.

This clonotype occurred many times. The chain uses TRBV19 and TRBJ2-7; the D gene is possibly TRBD1 (5 bases). The germline V and J ends were trimmed by 3 bases and 0 bases, with 18 bases remaining between them. CDR3 length equals 17 residues. Germline V lookup: CDR1 LNHDA, CDR2 SQIVND (reference sequence). CDR3 in DNA: TGTGCCAGTAGTATGGTTTGGTTAGGGGCCAGCTCCTACGAGCAGTACTTC. Amino acids: CASSMVWLGASSYEQYF.

This clonotype occurred many times. This chain joins TRBV28 and TRBJ1-3, with D hard to call. Germline V gives CDR1 MDHEN, CDR2 SYDVKM. Deletions cut 5 bases from V and 3 bases from J, with 20 bases between. The CDR3 spans 17 residues. As DNA, the CDR3 is TGTGCCAGCAGTCCTTCATACCTGGGAGTGAATGGAAACACCATATATTTT. This encodes CASSPSYLGVNGNTIYF.